One sample yielded the 15 T cell receptor beta chains listed below, sequenced in a study of T cell changes during pregnancy in multiple sclerosis. TCRdb's table, derived via immunoSEQ multiplex PCR, lists solely in-frame clones and lacks some. The table lists 20,000 to 25,000 clones, 86% of them singletons. The specimen comprised CD4+ T cells from peripheral blood mononuclear cells, sampled in the first trimester of pregnancy. The receptors come from a female donor in good health, enrolled as a control in a pregnancy study.

The J gene is TRBJ1-1, the V gene TRBV28, with 9 bases identical to TRBD1. With 5 bases clipped from V and 7 bases from J, the junction kept 8 bases outside the gene matches. The germline V gene has CDR1 MDHEN and CDR2 SYDVKM. The CDR3 is 14 amino acids. The DNA of the CDR3 is TGTGCCAGCAGTCTTCCAACAGGGGGCGTTGAAGCTTTCTTT. This gives the protein CASSLPTGGVEAFF.

The V gene is TRBV7-3, the J gene TRBJ2-2, with TRBD1 as a possible D gene (5 bases). The V end lost 2 bases, the J end lost 2 bases, and 15 bases lay between the germline ends. The CDR3 runs 17 residues. Germline V gene lookup returns CDR1 SGHTA and CDR2 FQGTGA. CDR3 sequence (DNA): TGTGCCAGCAGCTTAGATGGCAGGGCCAATAACACCGGGGAGCTGTTTTTT. Protein product: CASSLDGRANNTGELFF.

This clone showed up just a few times. The chain employs TRBV6-1 and TRBJ2-7; TRBD2 matches at 8 bases. V lost 3 bases, J lost 0 bases, and 4 bases stayed unmatched. The V gene's germline CDR1 is MNHNS and CDR2 SASEGT. CDR3 length: 15 residues. Here the CDR3 DNA reads TGTGCCAGCAGTGATGCGGGGGGCGGCTCCTACGAGCAGTACTTC. Its protein product is CASSDAGGGSYEQYF.

The CDR3 DNA reads as TGTGCCAGCAGTTTATTCCTAAAGGACTTGCGATATTCACCCCTCCACTTT. This encodes CASSLFLKDLRYSPLHF. V is TRBV27 and J is TRBJ1-6; no clear D gene. CDR3 length: 17 amino acids. Per the germline V gene, CDR1 is MNHEY and CDR2 is SMNVEV (reference sequence). Trimming shortened V by 1 base and J by 8 bases, and 18 bases separated the two germline ends.

The V gene is TRBV7-9, the J gene TRBJ2-2; TRBD1 matches 7 bases. This CDR3 contains 15 residues. In germline, CDR1 is SEHNR, CDR2 FQNEAQ (reference sequence). J lost 2 bases, V lost 4 bases, and 4 bases had no gene match. CDR3: CASSWGQTNTGELFF. The DNA for the CDR3 is TGTGCCAGCAGCTGGGGACAGACTAACACCGGGGAGCTGTTTTTT.

This sequence joins TRBV11-2 and TRBJ2-7, with 9 bases matching TRBD2. The CDR3 consists of 19 residues. Trimming cost V 1 base and J 2 bases; bases outside gene matches: 15. In germline, CDR1 is SGHAT, CDR2 FQNNGV. DNA of the CDR3: TGTGCCAGCAGCTTAGGGCTTTGGGCTAGCGGGGCCCTCGCCTACGAGCAGTACTTC. Its translation: CASSLGLWASGALAYEQYF.

The V and J genes are TRBV27 and TRBJ2-4; the match to TRBD2 covers 10 bases. Germline V gene sequence: CDR1 MNHEY, CDR2 SMNVEV (reference sequence). With V trimmed by 6 bases and J by 11 bases, 16 bases remained unmatched. This CDR3 is 16 amino acids long. The CDR3 region is CASSYTTTKRGGVQYF. DNA of the CDR3: TGTGCCAGCAGCTATACCACGACTAAGCGGGGGGGGGTTCAGTACTTC.

The chain combines TRBV5-6 with TRBJ2-2, with 9 positions matching TRBD2. Trimming took 5 bases from V and 8 from J; bases not matched to a gene: 13. The germline V gene encodes CDR1 SGHDT and CDR2 YYEEEE. The CDR3 has 16 residues. The CDR3 nucleotides read TGTGCCAGCAGTTTCTTGCGGGGGGGCCTGGAGGGGGAGCTGTTTTTT. As protein: CASSFLRGGLEGELFF.

J is TRBJ1-1 and V is TRBV10-3; TRBD1 matches at 7 bases. V was clipped by 5 bases and J by 2 bases; unmatched bases: 5. Per the germline V gene, CDR1 is ENHRY and CDR2 is SYGVKD. There are 14 residues in the CDR3. The CDR3 sequence: CAISSRDSNTEAFF. CDR3 nucleotide sequence: TGTGCCATCAGTAGCCGGGACAGCAACACTGAAGCTTTCTTT.

This chain links TRBV4-2 with TRBJ2-7; TRBD1 matches at 8 bases. This CDR3 contains 16 residues. Germline trimming cut 3 bases from V and 6 bases from J; bases unmatched to any gene: 13. Germline V gene data show CDR1 as LGHNA and CDR2 as YNFKEQ. The CDR3 DNA reads as TGTGCCAGCAGCCAGTCGCTCGGACAGGGTAGAGGCGAGCAGTACTTC. It is translated as CASSQSLGQGRGEQYF.

The chain combines TRBV7-9 with TRBJ2-1; TRBD1 matches 7 bases. The CDR3 length is 15 residues. J gave up 3 bases and V 5 bases, and 7 bases lay outside the gene matches. Germline V gene sequence: CDR1 SEHNR, CDR2 FQNEAQ (reference sequence). Written as DNA, the CDR3 is TGTGCCAGCAGCCCCTGGGACAGCGTCTACAATGAGCAGTTCTTC. Protein product: CASSPWDSVYNEQFF.

The chain links TRBV28 to TRBJ1-4; 7 bases map to TRBD1. Looked up from germline, CDR1 is MDHEN and CDR2 is SYDVKM. Trimming cost V 6 bases and J 2 bases; bases outside gene matches: 9. The CDR3 contains 16 residues. Here the CDR3 DNA reads TGTGCCAGCAGAAGCAGGGGGTTATCTACTAATGAAAAACTGTTTTTT. As protein: CASRSRGLSTNEKLFF. Drawing the rest from reference TRBV28 and TRBJ1-4, the complete variable domain is DVKVTQSSRYLVKRTGEKVFLECVQDMDHENMFWYRQDPGLGLRLIYFSYDVKMKEKGDIPEGYSVSREKKERFSLILESASTNQTSMYLCASRSRGLSTNEKLFFGSGTQLSVL.

This chain links TRBV6-1 with TRBJ1-2; the D gene is possibly TRBD1 (5 bases). CDR1 is MNHNS, CDR2 SASEGT, per germline. Trimming stripped 3 bases from V and 8 bases from J, with 19 bases between. The CDR3 consists of 15 residues. The CDR3 region is CASSEAFQGRVGYTF. The CDR3 bases are TGTGCCAGCAGTGAGGCATTCCAGGGCCGCGTCGGCTACACCTTC.

In its sample, this clone was seen once. This sequence joins TRBV19 and TRBJ2-7; the match to TRBD1 covers 9 bases. The CDR3 contains 13 residues. Germline loops: CDR1 LNHDA, CDR2 SQIVND (reference sequence). V was pared by 9 bases and J by 4 bases, with 7 bases of the junction left unmatched. CDR3 nucleotide sequence: TGTGCCAGCGCGGGACAGGGTCTATACGAGCAGTACTTC. It encodes CASAGQGLYEQYF. The entire variable domain, with the rest obtained from reference TRBV19 and TRBJ2-7, is as follows: DGGITQSPKYLFRKEGQNVTLSCEQNLNHDAMYWYRQDPGQGLRLIYYSQIVNDFQKGDIAEGYSVSREKKESFPLTVTSAQKNPTAFYLCASAGQGLYEQYFGPGTRLTVT.

V gene TRBV5-1 combines with J gene TRBJ2-3; TRBD1 matches at 9 bases. This CDR3 is 14 amino acids long. The V and J ends lost 6 bases and 6 bases, in that order; junction bases with no gene match: 8. Germline loops: CDR1 SGHRS, CDR2 YFSETQ. The CDR3 sequence: CASIPTGGSDTQYF. CDR3 bases: TGCGCCAGCATCCCGACAGGGGGATCTGATACGCAGTATTTT.